The 2 T cell receptor beta chains reported below all come from one sample, sequenced in a study of blood T cell repertoires in COVID-19. TCRdb keeps only in-frame clones here, not all; method: immunoSEQ multiplex PCR. Altogether some 500,000 clones are present, 88% being singletons, with the ten largest covering 1.8%. Material for sequencing was PBMCs or T cells enriched from blood (not recorded which). The source of these receptors is a woman in her forties who had recovered from COVID-19.

This chain connects TRBV13 to TRBJ2-5, with D unresolved. V was pared by 4 bases and J by 5 bases, with 8 bases between. CDR1 is PRHDT, CDR2 FYEKMQ, per germline (reference sequence). This CDR3 region has 12 residues. The CDR3, as DNA: TGTGCCAGCAGCTCCCCCCCGGAGACCCAGTACTTC. It codes for CASSSPPETQYF.

This chain connects TRBV29-1 to TRBJ1-2; TRBD1 matches at 9 bases. This CDR3 is 13 amino acids long. Germline trimming cut 7 bases from V and 2 bases from J; bases unmatched to any gene: 5. The germline V gene encodes CDR1 SQVTM and CDR2 ANQGSEA. CDR3 region: CSARQGGNYGYTF. CDR3 DNA: TGCAGCGCGAGACAGGGGGGGAACTATGGCTACACCTTC.